These 21 T cell receptor beta chains were all obtained from the same sample, sequenced in a study of beta chain features in type 1 diabetes. cDNA synthesis used the whole RNA isolate, giving expressed TCRB sequences. Profiled with immunoSEQ multiplex PCR; TCRdb holds only in-frame clones, not every one. The sample records around 12,000 clones, 45% to 50% being singletons. The sequenced sample consisted of stem cell memory CD4+ T cells from blood. These receptor sequences come from a man aged 18 to 35 in good health.

This rearrangement joins TRBV5-6 to TRBJ1-2; 9 bases align to TRBD1. From germline, CDR1 is SGHDT and CDR2 YYEEEE. This CDR3 has 15 amino acids. V trimming: 5 bases; J trimming: 8 bases; junction bases outside the gene matches: 13. The CDR3 nucleotides are TGTGCCAGCAGTCTTACAGGGGGCGCACCTCCAGGCTACACCTTC. Amino acid sequence: CASSLTGGAPPGYTF.

The CDR3 here is CASSADQETQYF. In DNA, the CDR3 is TGTGCCAGCTCGGCAGACCAAGAGACCCAGTACTTC. The rearrangement links TRBV18 to TRBJ2-5; no clear D gene. V lost 6 bases and J lost 0, with 5 bases in between. CDR1 and CDR2 from the germline V gene are KGHSH and LQKENI. The CDR3 sequence is 12 residues long.

The gene calls are TRBV7-3 and TRBJ2-5; 11 positions match TRBD2. V lost 6 bases, J lost 3 bases, and 9 bases stayed unmatched. CDR1 and CDR2 from the germline V gene are SGHTA and FQGTGA. This CDR3 region has 16 residues. The CDR3 is CASSRGLAGGKETQYF. CDR3 sequence (DNA): TGTGCCAGCAGTCGGGGGCTAGCGGGGGGTAAAGAGACCCAGTACTTC.

In its sample, this clone was seen once. The chain recombines TRBV10-1 with TRBJ2-5, with TRBD2 as a possible D gene (6 bases). V lost 4 bases to trimming and J lost 5 bases, with 14 bases between them. CDR3 size: 14 residues. The germline V gene encodes CDR1 WNHNN and CDR2 SYGVQD (reference sequence). This CDR3 is CASSVGGLRETQYF. DNA for the CDR3: TGCGCCAGCAGTGTTGGGGGACTCAGGGAGACCCAGTACTTC.

Only a few counts were recorded for this clone. The chain has TRBV5-6 and TRBJ2-4; tentatively, D is TRBD1 (6 bases). The germline V and J ends were trimmed by 6 bases and 2 bases, with 21 bases remaining between them. The CDR3 has 17 residues. Looked up from germline, CDR1 is SGHDT and CDR2 is YYEEEE. The CDR3 here is CASTFRAVTGTKNIQYF. The CDR3, as DNA: TGTGCCAGCACCTTTAGGGCGGTGACAGGTACCAAAAACATTCAGTACTTC.

This clone occurred once. This chain's CDR3 is CASSEGWDTHYEQYF. In DNA, the CDR3 is TGTGCCAGCAGCGAGGGTTGGGACACCCACTACGAGCAGTACTTC. The V call is TRBV7-3, the J call TRBJ2-7, with a possible D match to TRBD1 (6 bases). Germline values: CDR1 SGHTA, CDR2 FQGTGA. Between the trimmed V and J ends, which lost 5 bases and 3 bases, there was a span of 17 bases. This CDR3 is built from 15 residues.

The rearrangement links TRBV9 to TRBJ2-5, with 8 bases fitting TRBD1. The CDR3 has 16 residues. Germline lookup yields CDR1 SGDLS and CDR2 YYNGEE. V shed 2 bases and J 1 base; nucleotides not matched to a gene: 7. CDR3 DNA sequence: TGTGCCAGCAGCGTTGAAACAGGGGGAGGCCAAGAGACCCAGTACTTC. Its translation: CASSVETGGGQETQYF.

The chain carries TRBV5-5 and TRBJ1-4; D is unresolved. Germline assignment: CDR1 SGHKS and CDR2 YYEKEE (reference sequence). Trimming pared 0 bases from V and 1 base from J, leaving 4 bases between. The CDR3 is made up of 14 amino acids. The DNA of the CDR3 is TGTGCCAGCAGCTTGGCTGTAACTAATGAAAAACTGTTTTTT. It specifies CASSLAVTNEKLFF. The entire variable domain, with the rest obtained from reference TRBV5-5 and TRBJ1-4, is as follows: DAGVTQSPTHLIKTRGQQVTLRCSPISGHKSVSWYQQVLGQGPQFIFQYYEKEERGRGNFPDRFSARQFPNYSSELNVNALLLGDSALYLCASSLAVTNEKLFFGSGTQLSVL.

The chain combines TRBV21-1 with TRBJ2-7; the D segment call TRBD1 is taken from the table without a DNA check. TRBV21-1 is flagged as a pseudogene. This CDR3 region has 14 residues. The CDR3 region is CASSTVQGVSEQYF. Written as DNA, the CDR3 is TGTGCCAGCAGCACAGTACAGGGGGTAAGCGAGCAGTACTTC.

The rearrangement uses TRBV7-2 and TRBJ2-2; 8 bases fit TRBD2. Losses at the gene ends were 6 bases for V and 1 base for J; bases not matched to a gene: 1. Germline V gives CDR1 SGHTA, CDR2 FQGNSA. The CDR3 totals 14 residues. CDR3 residues: CASRSGGNTGELFF. The CDR3 DNA is TGTGCCAGCAGAAGCGGGGGGAACACCGGGGAGCTGTTTTTT.

V usage is TRBV27 and J usage is TRBJ2-2, with D tentatively TRBD2 (6 bases). V lost 7 bases and J lost 3, with 27 bases in between. CDR1 is MNHEY and CDR2 is SMNVEV in the germline V gene (reference sequence). The CDR3 is 19 amino acids. The CDR3: CASTLHHPGLLIYTGELFF. CDR3 DNA sequence: TGTGCCAGCACCCTACACCACCCGGGACTTCTTATTTACACCGGGGAGCTGTTTTTT.

This sequence joins TRBV19 and TRBJ2-7, with 7 bases aligning to TRBD1. V lost 4 bases, J lost 1 base, and 19 bases stayed unmatched. CDR1 and CDR2 (germline): LNHDA, SQIVND (reference sequence). This CDR3 comprises 19 residues. CDR3 DNA sequence: TGTGCCAGTAGTACCCGCTACAAAGGACAGGCCGCTTTTTCCTACGAGCAGTACTTC. It yields the protein CASSTRYKGQAAFSYEQYF.

This clone has a handful of counts. The chain has TRBV7-9 and TRBJ2-7; D ambiguous. Germline CDR1 is SEHNR and CDR2 is FQNEAQ (reference sequence). V lost 3 bases and J 0 bases, leaving 12 bases between the germline ends. The CDR3 covers 15 residues. CDR3 loop: CASSLLGRYSYEQYF. The CDR3 DNA reads as TGTGCCAGCAGCTTGTTGGGCAGATACTCCTACGAGCAGTACTTC.

This chain links TRBV6-5 with TRBJ2-2, with D possibly TRBD2 on 6 matching bases. The CDR3 covers 14 residues. V lost 6 bases and J 6 bases, leaving 14 bases between the germline ends. Germline loops: CDR1 MNHEY, CDR2 SVGAGI. The CDR3 loop reads CASRSRDFSGELFF. CDR3 DNA sequence: TGTGCCAGCAGGAGCCGGGACTTTTCCGGGGAGCTGTTTTTT.

The rearrangement uses TRBV4-3 and TRBJ2-2; TRBD1 aligns across 9 bases. Trimming took 0 bases from V and 8 from J; bases not matched to a gene: 7. The CDR3 has 16 residues. CDR1 is LGHNA and CDR2 is YSLEER in the germline V gene. The CDR3 DNA is TGCGCCAGCAGCCAAGAGGTGGACAGGGGTTTTGGGGAGCTGTTTTTT. This sequence encodes CASSQEVDRGFGELFF.

The chain links TRBV7-2 to TRBJ2-1, with D maybe TRBD1 (5 bases). The germline V and J ends were trimmed by 4 bases and 0 bases, with 10 bases remaining between them. Germline CDR1 reads SGHTA; CDR2 reads FQGNSA. This CDR3 region has 15 residues. CDR3 sequence: CASSSDRNSYNEQFF. DNA for the CDR3: TGTGCCAGCAGCTCTGACAGAAACTCCTACAATGAGCAGTTCTTC.

This clone was counted a single time. This chain links TRBV6-5 with TRBJ2-1; D gene uncertain. CDR1 and CDR2 (germline): MNHEY, SVGAGI. The CDR3 sequence is 13 residues long. The V gene lost 2 bases and the J gene lost 6 bases, with 8 bases spanning the gap. The CDR3 bases are TGTGCCAGCAGTTACGACACCATCAATGAGCAGTTCTTC. As protein: CASSYDTINEQFF.

The chain recombines TRBV7-9 with TRBJ2-7, with 8 nucleotides matching TRBD2. The CDR3 runs 15 residues. The germline gives CDR1 SEHNR, CDR2 FQNEAQ (reference sequence). V was clipped by 1 base and J by 2 bases; unmatched bases: 4. The CDR3, as DNA: TGTGCCAGCAGCTTAGAGGGACTAGGCCCCTACGAGCAGTACTTC. This sequence encodes CASSLEGLGPYEQYF.

V usage is TRBV7-2 and J usage is TRBJ2-5; D ambiguous. This CDR3 has 16 amino acids. Trimming cost V 1 base and J 0 bases, with 12 bases left between them. Germline V CDR1 and CDR2: SGHTA, FQGNSA. The chain's CDR3 is CASSLVAVKYQETQYF. CDR3 nucleotides: TGTGCCAGCAGCTTAGTGGCAGTTAAGTACCAAGAGACCCAGTACTTC.

The rearrangement links TRBV18 to TRBJ2-1; 11 nucleotides agree with TRBD2. Losses at the gene ends were 0 bases for V and 10 bases for J; bases not matched to a gene: 5. Germline values: CDR1 KGHSH, CDR2 LQKENI. The CDR3 totals 15 residues. The CDR3 reads CASSPPSGGAVEQFF. In DNA, the CDR3 is TGTGCCAGCTCACCACCTAGCGGGGGGGCCGTGGAGCAGTTCTTC. Together with reference TRBV18 and TRBJ2-1, the CDR3 gives the full variable domain: NAGVMQNPRHLVRRRGQEARLRCSPMKGHSHVYWYRQLPEEGLKFMVYLQKENIIDESGMPKERFSAEFPKEGPSILRIQQVVRGDSAAYFCASSPPSGGAVEQFFGPGTRLTVL.

The chain carries TRBV19 and TRBJ1-5; tentatively, D is TRBD1 (5 bases). In germline, CDR1 is LNHDA, CDR2 SQIVND (reference sequence). The ends were cut back, 4 bases at V and 3 bases at J, with 10 bases in the middle. This CDR3 has 14 amino acids. Here the CDR3 DNA reads TGTGCCAGTAGTACCCGGGGGGTCAATCAGCCCCAGCATTTT. Its translation is CASSTRGVNQPQHF. Complete variable domain (other parts from reference TRBV19 and TRBJ1-5): DGGITQSPKYLFRKEGQNVTLSCEQNLNHDAMYWYRQDPGQGLRLIYYSQIVNDFQKGDIAEGYSVSREKKESFPLTVTSAQKNPTAFYLCASSTRGVNQPQHFGDGTRLSIL.